The clone carrying this T cell receptor (beta chain) was counted ten times or more. The antigen is unknown. The same CDR3 can be traced to other DNA sequences in this sample. Original processing notes: It was from CDR3 differences across clinicopathological groups that a distant-metastasis classifier for papillary thyroid cancer was built. TCRdb re-called the PCR reads with MiXCR. The authors' filters were not applied to this entry. Of approximately 21,000 clones in the sample, 20% to 30% were seen once. These data are taken from a study of metastatic and nonmetastatic thyroid tumors. Study-wide background: The authors compared repertoires across blood and tumor or nodule tissue from malignant and benign thyroid patients. Study-wide results and limits: TCR beta diversity was reportedly significantly higher in malignant thyroid tumors than benign nodules, in blood and tumor.

The V end lost 5 bases, the J end lost 6 bases, and 10 bases lay between the germline ends. This CDR3 is built from 12 residues. Patients underwent thyroid surgery, and none had received any treatment before it. The sample taken for sequencing was tumor tissue. The V and J genes are TRBV12-3 or TRBV12-4 and TRBJ1-1; D is undetermined. The TCR sequence derives from a female donor with papillary thyroid cancer or a benign thyroid nodule (not recorded which). Some clones in this sample may be carry-over from other donors' samples. In DNA form, the CDR3 reads TGTGCCAGCAGTCTCACAGTCTCTGAAGCTTTCTTT. This codes for CASSLTVSEAFF.